A selection of T cell receptor beta chains follows, all from one sample in a study of blood T cell repertoires in COVID-19. Using immunoSEQ multiplex PCR, the repertoire was profiled, and TCRdb retains in-frame clones only, with some absent. The sample comprises 250,000 or so clones, 83% of which are singletons, and roughly 5% rests with the top ten. The sequencing sample was made of peripheral blood. Receptors originate from a human donor in a cohort sampled during active COVID-19. CDR3s include the opening cysteine and the closing phenylalanine or tryptophan. D genes are given only for firm matches. The size of a clone is reported for some rows only, either as once, few or many, or as a class for expanded clones.

V	J	size	D	CDR3	DNA
TRBV27	TRBJ2-7	-	TRBD1	CASSPFPGQHYEQYF	TGTGCCAGCAGTCCTTTTCCGGGACAGCACTACGAGCAGTACTTC
TRBV27	TRBJ1-1	many	-	CASSGYGKMWEVFF	TGTGCCAGCAGTGGATACGGGAAGATGTGGGAAGTTTTCTTT
TRBV29-1	TRBJ2-7	once	TRBD2	CSVDSPASGNYEQYF	TGCAGCGTTGACTCACCGGCTAGCGGGAACTACGAGCAGTACTTC
TRBV2	TRBJ1-1	-	-	CASALDRTNTEAFF	TGTGCCAGCGCCCTGGACAGAACGAACACTGAAGCTTTCTTT
TRBV9	TRBJ1-6	-	TRBD1	CASSTLQGPNSPLHF	TGTGCCAGCAGCACCCTACAGGGGCCGAATTCACCCCTCCACTTT
TRBV7-9	TRBJ1-2	-	-	CASSSSGGARGYGYTF	TGTGCCAGCAGCTCCTCTGGGGGGGCGCGGGGCTATGGCTACACCTTC
TRBV6-4	TRBJ1-5	many	TRBD1	CASSAGQGSAQPQHF	TGTGCCAGCAGTGCCGGACAGGGGTCGGCTCAGCCCCAGCATTTT
TRBV6-4	TRBJ2-2	-	TRBD2	CATTRLANTGELFF	TGTGCCACCACGAGACTAGCAAACACCGGGGAGCTGTTTTTT
TRBV6-1	TRBJ2-6	-	-	CASSETWRPPFRGSGANVLTF	TGTGCCAGCAGTGAAACGTGGAGACCTCCCTTTAGAGGATCGGGGGCCAACGTCCTGACTTTC
TRBV18	TRBJ1-2	-	TRBD1	CASSPPGQTNYGYTF	TGTGCCAGCTCACCTCCGGGACAGACTAACTATGGCTACACCTTC
TRBV20-1	TRBJ1-1	-	-	CSASVRVENTEAFF	TGCAGTGCTAGTGTCAGGGTGGAGAACACTGAAGCTTTCTTT
TRBV28	TRBJ2-1	-	-	CASSLAQGIYNEQFF	TGTGCCAGCAGTTTAGCCCAGGGTATTTACAATGAGCAGTTCTTC
TRBV25-1	TRBJ1-4	-	-	CASSAPYATNEKLFF	TGTGCCAGCAGTGCCCCGTATGCAACTAATGAAAAACTGTTTTTT
TRBV30	TRBJ1-1	once	-	CAWSAAVNTEAFF	TGTGCCTGGAGTGCGGCGGTTAACACTGAAGCTTTCTTT
TRBV5-1	TRBJ2-7	once	TRBD2	CASSTGTSGYSYEQYF	TGCGCCAGCAGCACAGGGACTAGCGGCTACTCCTACGAGCAGTACTTC
TRBV5-1	TRBJ2-7	-	-	CASSPGILEPYEQYF	TGCGCCAGCAGCCCGGGGATTTTGGAGCCCTACGAGCAGTACTTC
TRBV21-1	TRBJ2-7	-	-	CASSKASTIQGPSYEQYF	TGTGCCAGCAGCAAAGCGAGTACTATACAGGGGCCCTCCTACGAGCAGTACTTC
TRBV24-1	TRBJ2-2	-	TRBD2	CAAGTSGSTGELFF	TGTGCCGCAGGGACTAGCGGGAGTACCGGGGAGCTGTTTTTT
TRBV4-1	TRBJ1-4	-	-	CASSQVGLGELFF	TGCGCCAGCAGCCAAGTGGGGCTAGGGGAACTGTTTTTT
TRBV27	TRBJ2-7	-	TRBD2	CASSLEGTSGSVSYEQYF	TGTGCCAGCAGTTTAGAGGGGACTAGCGGGAGTGTCTCCTACGAGCAGTACTTC
TRBV27	TRBJ2-1	-	TRBD1	CASLGTGGSNEQFF	TGTGCCAGCTTGGGGACAGGGGGATCCAATGAGCAGTTCTTC
TRBV7-2	TRBJ1-4	-	TRBD1	CASSTGTVNEKLFF	TGTGCCAGCAGCACTGGGACAGTTAATGAAAAACTGTTTTTT
TRBV7-8	TRBJ2-3	-	-	CASSRWRDTQYF	TGTGCCAGCAGCCGATGGAGAGATACGCAGTATTTT
TRBV6-5	TRBJ1-2	-	-	CASTISANYGYTF	TGTGCCAGCACCATCAGTGCTAACTATGGCTACACCTTC
TRBV11-3	TRBJ1-1	-	-	CASSLSLNTEAFF	TGTGCCAGCAGCTTATCCCTTAACACTGAAGCTTTCTTT
TRBV5-6	TRBJ1-3	-	-	CASSLAAGLSSGNTIYF	TGTGCCAGCAGCTTGGCGGCAGGGTTGAGCTCTGGAAACACCATATATTTT
TRBV10-1	TRBJ2-1	-	-	CASSPGLVNEQFF	TGCGCCAGCAGCCCTGGACTTGTGAATGAGCAGTTCTTC
TRBV6-1	TRBJ2-7	-	-	CASSERRGREQYF	TGTGCCAGCAGTGAACGGCGAGGGCGCGAGCAGTACTTC
TRBV5-1	TRBJ1-3	-	TRBD1	CASSVGQGFGNTIYF	TGCGCCAGCAGCGTGGGACAGGGCTTTGGAAACACCATATATTTT
TRBV5-4	TRBJ2-1	-	-	CASSLVQGGDNEQFF	TGTGCCAGCAGCTTGGTTCAGGGTGGCGACAATGAGCAGTTCTTC
TRBV12-3/TRBV12-4	TRBJ1-4	few	-	CASSFTRDEKLFF	TGTGCCAGCAGTTTTACCAGGGATGAAAAACTGTTTTTT
TRBV5-4	TRBJ2-5	-	TRBD2	CASSSGTSGRETQYF	TGTGCCAGCAGTTCCGGGACTAGCGGGAGAGAGACCCAGTACTTC
TRBV11-2	TRBJ2-7	-	TRBD1	CASSSRPTGGRDEQYF	TGTGCCAGCAGCTCCCGCCCGACAGGGGGCCGGGACGAGCAGTACTTC
TRBV5-4	TRBJ2-5	-	TRBD2	CASSYWLAGGTTQYF	TGTGCCAGCAGCTATTGGCTAGCGGGGGGAACTACCCAGTACTTC
TRBV5-1	TRBJ2-2	-	TRBD2	CASTSGTSGGPNTGELFF	TGCGCCAGCACCTCCGGGACTAGCGGGGGACCCAACACCGGGGAGCTGTTTTTT
TRBV7-3	TRBJ2-2	-	-	CASSPFPGTVGTGELFF	TGTGCCAGCAGCCCCTTTCCAGGGACTGTAGGGACCGGGGAGCTGTTTTTT
TRBV18	TRBJ1-2	-	-	CASSLLNRRSSGGYTF	TGTGCCAGCTCACTACTAAATCGACGGAGCTCGGGTGGCTACACCTTC
TRBV7-2	TRBJ1-2	-	TRBD1	CASSTDRTYGYTF	TGTGCCAGCAGCACGGACAGGACTTATGGCTACACCTTC
TRBV28	TRBJ1-4	-	TRBD1	CASRPQGAMSEKLFF	TGTGCCAGCAGACCTCAGGGGGCTATGAGTGAAAAACTGTTTTTT
TRBV2	TRBJ1-1	-	TRBD1	CASSGDRVNTEAFF	TGTGCCAGCAGTGGGGACAGGGTTAACACTGAAGCTTTCTTT
TRBV30	TRBJ1-4	-	-	CAWKQGSEKLFF	TGTGCCTGGAAACAGGGTTCCGAAAAACTGTTTTTT
TRBV7-2	TRBJ1-5	-	-	CASSYHTGNQPQHF	TGTGCCAGCAGCTATCATACAGGGAATCAGCCCCAGCATTTT
TRBV10-3	TRBJ2-7	-	-	CAISGLAIEKITYEQYF	TGTGCCATCAGTGGTCTAGCGATCGAAAAAATTACTTACGAGCAGTACTTC
TRBV10-3	TRBJ1-4	once	-	CAIRRAENEKLFF	TGTGCCATCAGGAGGGCCGAGAATGAAAAACTGTTTTTT
TRBV27	TRBJ2-2	-	-	CASSPRGLGELFF	TGTGCCAGCAGTCCTAGGGGTTTGGGGGAGCTGTTTTTT